The table lists the clone carrying this T cell receptor (beta chain) with a count of one. The antigen is unknown. The source of the sample is a study of shared clonotypes between healthy human individuals. The study's findings and limits: Sampling included only blood; tissue repertoires likely differ.

The naive CD8 subset, CD45RO-negative cells positively selected for CCR7, excluded terminally differentiated effector memory CD45RA+ cells. Per germline, CDR1 LNHNV and CDR2 YYDKDF (reference sequence). This CDR3 has 16 amino acids. V dropped 7 bases and J dropped 0; count of bases not matched to a gene: 11. In the original analysis: Filtering of immunoSEQ junctional sequences could not match full-length read filtering. Some clones are missing from TCRdb's copy, which holds only in-frame ones; the method was immunoSEQ multiplex PCR. For V, J and clone size, that table is used; D and trimming come from the DNA. The sample includes hundreds of thousands of clones, 95% to 97% of them seen just once.

Input material: naive CD8+ T cells sorted from blood. The origin of this receptor is a woman between 25 and 40 years old in good health. The gene calls are TRBV15 and TRBJ2-5; 7 bases are a match to TRBD2. The CDR3 reads CATMDERDEYQETQYF. In DNA, the CDR3 is TGTGCCACCATGGACGAGCGGGACGAGTACCAAGAGACCCAGTACTTC.